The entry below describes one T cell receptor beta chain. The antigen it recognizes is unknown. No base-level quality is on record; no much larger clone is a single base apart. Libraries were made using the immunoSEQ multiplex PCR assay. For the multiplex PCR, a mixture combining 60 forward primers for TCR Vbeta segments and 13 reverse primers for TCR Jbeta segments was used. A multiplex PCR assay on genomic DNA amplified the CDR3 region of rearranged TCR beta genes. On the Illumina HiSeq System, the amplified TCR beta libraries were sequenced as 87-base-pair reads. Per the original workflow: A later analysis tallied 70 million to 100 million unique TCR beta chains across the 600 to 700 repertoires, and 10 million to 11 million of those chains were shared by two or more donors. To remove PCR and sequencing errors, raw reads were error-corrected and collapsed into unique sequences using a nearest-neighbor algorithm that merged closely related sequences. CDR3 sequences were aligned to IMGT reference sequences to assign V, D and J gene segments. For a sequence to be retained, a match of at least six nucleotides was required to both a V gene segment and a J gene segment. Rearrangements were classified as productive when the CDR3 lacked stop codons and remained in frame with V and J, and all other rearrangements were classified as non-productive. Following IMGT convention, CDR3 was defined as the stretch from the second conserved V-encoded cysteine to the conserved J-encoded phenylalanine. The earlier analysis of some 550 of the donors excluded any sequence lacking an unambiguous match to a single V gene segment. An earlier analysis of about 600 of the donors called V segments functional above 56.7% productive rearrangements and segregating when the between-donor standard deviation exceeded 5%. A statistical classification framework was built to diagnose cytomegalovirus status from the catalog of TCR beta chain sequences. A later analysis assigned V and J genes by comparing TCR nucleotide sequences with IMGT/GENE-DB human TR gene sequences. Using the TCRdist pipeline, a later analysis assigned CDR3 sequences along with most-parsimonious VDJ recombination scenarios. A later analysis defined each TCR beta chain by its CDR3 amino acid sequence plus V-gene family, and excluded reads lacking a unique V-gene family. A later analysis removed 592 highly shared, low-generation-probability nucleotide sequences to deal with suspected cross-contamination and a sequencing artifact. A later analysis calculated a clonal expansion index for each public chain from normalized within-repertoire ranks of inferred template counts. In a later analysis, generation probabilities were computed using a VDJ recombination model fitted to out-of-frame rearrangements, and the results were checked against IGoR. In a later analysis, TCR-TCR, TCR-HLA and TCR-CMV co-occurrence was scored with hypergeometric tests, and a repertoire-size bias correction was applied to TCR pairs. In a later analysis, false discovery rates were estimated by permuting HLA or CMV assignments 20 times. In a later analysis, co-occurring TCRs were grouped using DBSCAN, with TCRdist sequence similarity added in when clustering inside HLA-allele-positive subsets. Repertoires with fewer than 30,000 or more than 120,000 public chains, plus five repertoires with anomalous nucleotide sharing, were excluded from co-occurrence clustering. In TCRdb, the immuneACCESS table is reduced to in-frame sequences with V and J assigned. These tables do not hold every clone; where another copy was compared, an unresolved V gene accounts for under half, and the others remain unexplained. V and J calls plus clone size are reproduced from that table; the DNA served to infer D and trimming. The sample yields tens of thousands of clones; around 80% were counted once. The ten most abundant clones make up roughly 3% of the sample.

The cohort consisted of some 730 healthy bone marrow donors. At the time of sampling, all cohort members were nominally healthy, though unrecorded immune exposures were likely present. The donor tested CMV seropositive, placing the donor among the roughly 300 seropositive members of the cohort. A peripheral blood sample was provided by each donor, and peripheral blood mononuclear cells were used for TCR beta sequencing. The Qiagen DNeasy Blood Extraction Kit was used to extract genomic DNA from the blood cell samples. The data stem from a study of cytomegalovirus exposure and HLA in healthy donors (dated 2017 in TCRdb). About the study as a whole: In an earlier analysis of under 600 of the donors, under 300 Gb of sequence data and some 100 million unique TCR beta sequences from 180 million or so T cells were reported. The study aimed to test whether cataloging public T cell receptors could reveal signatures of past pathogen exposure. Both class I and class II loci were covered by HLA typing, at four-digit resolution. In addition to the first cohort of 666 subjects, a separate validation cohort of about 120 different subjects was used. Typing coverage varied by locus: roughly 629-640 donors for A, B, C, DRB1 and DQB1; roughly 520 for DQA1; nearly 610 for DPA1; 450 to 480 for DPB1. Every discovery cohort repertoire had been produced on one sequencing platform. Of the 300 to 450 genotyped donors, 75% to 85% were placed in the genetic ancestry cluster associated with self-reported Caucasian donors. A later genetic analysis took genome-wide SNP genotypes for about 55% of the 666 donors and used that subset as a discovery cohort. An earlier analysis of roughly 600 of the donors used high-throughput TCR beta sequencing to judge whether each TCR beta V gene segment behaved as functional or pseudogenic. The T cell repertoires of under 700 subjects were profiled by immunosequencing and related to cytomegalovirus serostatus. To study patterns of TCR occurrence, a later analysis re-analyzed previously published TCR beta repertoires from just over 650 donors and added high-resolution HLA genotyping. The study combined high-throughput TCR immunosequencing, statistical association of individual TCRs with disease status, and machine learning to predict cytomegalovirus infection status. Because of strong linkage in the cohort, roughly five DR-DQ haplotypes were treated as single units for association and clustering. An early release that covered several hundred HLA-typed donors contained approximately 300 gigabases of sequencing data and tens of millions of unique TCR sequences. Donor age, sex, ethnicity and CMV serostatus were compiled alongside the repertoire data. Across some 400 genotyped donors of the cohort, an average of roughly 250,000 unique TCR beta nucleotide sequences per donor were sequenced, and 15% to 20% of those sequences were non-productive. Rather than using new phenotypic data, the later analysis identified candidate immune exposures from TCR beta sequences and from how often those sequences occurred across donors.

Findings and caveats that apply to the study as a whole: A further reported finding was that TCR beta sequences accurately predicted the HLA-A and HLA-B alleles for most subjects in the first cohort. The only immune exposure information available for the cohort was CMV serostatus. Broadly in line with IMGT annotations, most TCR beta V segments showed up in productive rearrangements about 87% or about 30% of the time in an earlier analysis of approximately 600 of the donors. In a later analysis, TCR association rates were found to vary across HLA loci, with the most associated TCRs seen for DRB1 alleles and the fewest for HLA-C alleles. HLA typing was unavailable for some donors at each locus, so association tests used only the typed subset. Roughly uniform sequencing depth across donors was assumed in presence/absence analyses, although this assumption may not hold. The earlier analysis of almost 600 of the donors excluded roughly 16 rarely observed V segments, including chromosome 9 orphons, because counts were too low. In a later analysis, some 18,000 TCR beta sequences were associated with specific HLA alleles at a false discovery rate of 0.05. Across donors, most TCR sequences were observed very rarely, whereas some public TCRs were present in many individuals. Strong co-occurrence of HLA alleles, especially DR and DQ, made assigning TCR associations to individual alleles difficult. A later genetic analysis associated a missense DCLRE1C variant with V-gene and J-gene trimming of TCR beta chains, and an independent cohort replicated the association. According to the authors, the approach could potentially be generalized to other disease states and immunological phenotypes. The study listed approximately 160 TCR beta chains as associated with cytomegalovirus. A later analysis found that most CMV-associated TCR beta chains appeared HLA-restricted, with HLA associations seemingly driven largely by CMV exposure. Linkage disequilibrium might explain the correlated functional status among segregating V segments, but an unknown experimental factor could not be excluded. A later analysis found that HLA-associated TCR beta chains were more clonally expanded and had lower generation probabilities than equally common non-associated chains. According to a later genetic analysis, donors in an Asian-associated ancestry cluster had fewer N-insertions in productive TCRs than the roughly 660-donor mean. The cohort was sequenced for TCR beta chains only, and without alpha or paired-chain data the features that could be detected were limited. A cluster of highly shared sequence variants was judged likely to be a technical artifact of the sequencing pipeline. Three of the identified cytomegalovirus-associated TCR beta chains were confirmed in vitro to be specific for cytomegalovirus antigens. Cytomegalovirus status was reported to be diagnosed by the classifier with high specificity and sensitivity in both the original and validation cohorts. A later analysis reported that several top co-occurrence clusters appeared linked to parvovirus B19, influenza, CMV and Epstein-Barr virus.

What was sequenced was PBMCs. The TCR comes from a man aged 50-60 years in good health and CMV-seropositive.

The encoded CDR3 is CASSAFAGTAYNEQFF. Read as DNA, the sequence is TGTGCCAGCAGCGCATTCGCCGGGACTGCCTACAATGAGCAGTTCTTC. The rearrangement combines TRBV7-9 with TRBJ2-1; TRBD2 might be the D gene, on 6 matching bases. The germline ends are 16 bases apart after V is trimmed by 5 bases and J by 2 bases. The CDR3 covers 16 residues, taking in both the cysteine and the phenylalanine. The retained sequence is limited to the CDR3, 48 bases, with the frame set at the first base. CDR1 is given as SEHNR and CDR2 as FQNEAQ, both from the germline V gene (reference sequence).